This TCR beta chain stems from a study of regulatory T cells in long-lasting Graves disease. Time point of the sample: persistent/refractory GD, antithyroid drugs over 5 years with positive TRAb. The authors made the TCR library using RNA they extracted from PBMCs. This clonotype was seen repeatedly, ten times or more. Its antigen is not identified. Germline V lookup: CDR1 MDHEN, CDR2 SYDVKM. This CDR3 spans 15 amino acids. V was pared by 6 bases and J by 1 base, with 13 bases between. The study, taken as a whole, reports: The number of shared public clonotypes was higher in persistent patients (approximately 2,500) than new patients (966). Peripheral blood, not thyroid tissue, was the sole material studied. Persistent disease was characterized by preferential usage of TRBV28, TRBJ1-2 and TRBJ2-5.

According to the study, TCR beta libraries were built with iRepertoire HTBI primers and CDR3-region Arm-PCR. TCRdb re-derived calls from the multiplex PCR reads in MiXCR, one entry per CDR3 protein. The repertoire holds hundreds of thousands of distinct CDR3 sequences, with around 32% as singletons. Sequencing used peripheral blood mononuclear cells (PBMCs), obtained when the disease was refractory, from a patient treated with antithyroid drugs. The V and J genes are TRBV28 and TRBJ2-4; the D is unclear. The receptor comes from a female donor with Graves disease. DNA of the CDR3: TGTGCCAGCAGCACCTCGGTGTTCGCCAAAAACATTCAGTACTTC. As protein: CASSTSVFAKNIQYF.